This T cell receptor beta chain was identified during a study of circulating and synovial CD4+ cells in juvenile arthritis. General study findings and limits: CPL and bulk CD4 samples differed at least tenfold in T cell genomes. These blood cells shared more CDR3 sequences with synovium than bulk blood.

Sequenced by immunoSEQ multiplex PCR; TCRdb stores in-frame clones only, minus some. The sample has about 30,000 clones; just over 90% are singletons. Sequenced samples came from active juvenile idiopathic arthritis patients. The CDR3 length is 13 residues. Germline-derived CDR1 and CDR2 are MNHEY and SMNVEV (reference sequence). V lost 8 bases, J lost 7 bases, and 8 bases stayed unmatched. Worth noting for this clone: The antigen is not known.

This sequence joins TRBV27 and TRBJ1-2; 9 nucleotides match TRBD1. The TCR was taken from a human donor with juvenile idiopathic arthritis. The sequenced material came from CD4+ T cells from blood. The CDR3 reads CASGGQQGAGYTF. In nucleotides, the CDR3 is TGTGCCAGCGGCGGCCAACAGGGGGCTGGCTACACCTTC.